The T cell receptor beta chain described here comes from a study of cytomegalovirus exposure and HLA in healthy donors. This clone turned up a few times. Its specificity is unknown. The sample carries other DNA sequences with the same CDR3. V was cut by 4 bases and J by 3 bases, with 11 bases left in between. CDR1 is SGHKS, CDR2 YYEKEE, per germline (reference sequence). This CDR3 contains 14 residues. 60 Vbeta and 13 Jbeta primers were used in PCR. Produced via immunoSEQ multiplex PCR; TCRdb's table is partial and in-frame only. The sample has 190,000 or so clones; about 76% are singletons. General study results and limits: Rates of TCR association differed by HLA locus in a later analysis, with DRB1 highest and HLA-C lowest. CMV antigen specificity of a few CMV-associated chains was confirmed in vitro. When a later analysis compared HLA-associated TCR beta chains with equally common others, the HLA-associated chains turned out to be more clonally expanded and to have lower generation probabilities. TRBV6-2, TRBV6-3 and some other V segments were unresolvable in 87-base-pair reads.

The chain carries TRBV5-5 and TRBJ1-5, with D maybe TRBD1 (6 bases). Material: PBMCs. The source is a male donor in good health and CMV-seropositive. The CDR3 bases are TGTGCCAGCAGCCCGGACAGCCTCAATCAGCCCCAGCATTTT. This gives the protein CASSPDSLNQPQHF.